Presented here are 5 T cell receptor beta chains from one specimen sequenced in a study of regulatory T cells in long-lasting Graves disease. Stated time point: newly diagnosed GD, antithyroid drugs for less than 3 months. Construction of the TCR library relied on RNA isolated from PBMCs. Both iRepertoire HTBI primers and Arm-PCR of CDR3 regions were used to build the TCR beta libraries. TCRdb re-called the multiplex PCR reads through MiXCR, storing one row per CDR3 protein. The top ten hold around 12% of the sample, which has 550,000 to 700,000 distinct CDR3 sequences, roughly 16% seen once. These same records also appear under a second study, on T cells in Graves' hyperthyroidism and ophthalmopathy.

Sequences were derived from peripheral blood mononuclear cells (PBMCs), sampled at new diagnosis, from a patient treated with antithyroid drugs. These receptors were taken from a man between 18 and 29 years old with Graves disease.

This clonotype came up many times. This chain connects TRBV6-1 to TRBJ2-1; 8 bases are a match to TRBD2. CDR1 and CDR2 from the germline V gene are MNHNS and SASEGT. CDR3 length: 16 amino acids. V was pared by 4 bases and J by 4 bases, with 9 bases of the junction left unmatched. The DNA for the CDR3 is TGTGCCAGCAGTGGAGCAGCGGGAGCCTCTTACAATGAGCAGTTCTTC. Its protein product is CASSGAAGASYNEQFF.

There are many counts of this clonotype. The rearrangement links TRBV6-2 or TRBV6-3 to TRBJ2-1; no clear D gene. This CDR3 region has 15 residues. V lost 0 bases to trimming and J lost 4 bases, with 10 bases between them. The V gene's germline CDR1 is MNHEY and CDR2 SVGEGT. CDR3 residues: CASSYSADSYNEQFF. The CDR3 nucleotides read TGTGCCAGCAGTTACTCGGCAGACTCATACAATGAGCAGTTCTTC.

This clonotype was observed many times. This chain joins TRBV6-1 and TRBJ2-5; TRBD1 agrees at 9 bases. The length of the CDR3 is 14 residues. The V segment lost 8 bases and the J segment 5 bases; nucleotides outside the gene matches: 9. Germline V gene data show CDR1 as MNHNS and CDR2 as SASEGT. CDR3 loop: CASSEGQGGETQYF. The CDR3 DNA reads TGTGCCAGCTCAGAGGGACAGGGCGGTGAGACCCAGTACTTC.

The V gene is TRBV7-2, the J gene TRBJ1-4; D perhaps matches TRBD1 (5 bases). Germline V CDR1 and CDR2: SGHTA, FQGNSA. Trimming took off 6 bases at V and 0 bases at J, with 11 bases between the two ends. This CDR3 contains 15 residues. The CDR3 region has the DNA TGTGCCAGCAGTCGGGGGGGAACAACTAATGAAAAACTGTTTTTT. It is translated as CASSRGGTTNEKLFF. The full variable domain, its missing parts supplied by reference TRBV7-2 and TRBJ1-4, is GAGVSQSPSNKVTEKGKDVELRCDPISGHTALYWYRQSLGQGLEFLIYFQGNSAPDKSGLPSDRFSAERTGGSVSTLTIQRTQQEDSAVYLCASSRGGTTNEKLFFGSGTQLSVL.

This clonotype was detected many times. The V call is TRBV18, the J call TRBJ1-1, with D unclear. V shed 6 bases and J shed 6 bases, with 11 bases lying between them. This CDR3 has 12 residues. Germline V lookup: CDR1 KGHSH, CDR2 LQKENI. CDR3 sequence (DNA): TGTGCCAGCTCCGCGGGGATGCCTGAAGCTTTCTTT. This encodes CASSAGMPEAFF.